The clone carrying this T cell receptor (beta chain) was recorded only once. What it binds is unknown. This sample was taken from a study of tumor and adjacent non-tumor tissue in lung cancer. Regarding the study as a whole: Patients with more diverse tumor TCRs had worse survival.

TCRbeta libraries were built with three rounds of nested PCR, modified from ARM-PCR. One entry per CDR3 protein results from TCRdb running MiXCR on the multiplex PCR reads. The sample lists 85,000 to 100,000 distinct CDR3 sequences, about 72% occurring once. Germline CDR1 reads MDHEN; CDR2 reads SYDVKM. Trimming took 3 bases from V and 4 from J, leaving 12 bases between them. CDR3 length equals 14 residues. This sample's RNA came from whole unsorted tissue. The sequence derives from a man aged 55 to 70 with non-small cell lung cancer. This rearrangement joins TRBV28 to TRBJ1-2; D remains unclear. Sequenced input: lung tumor tissue. The CDR3 is CASSLVGRTYGYTF. CDR3 bases: TGTGCCAGCAGTTTGGTCGGCAGAACCTATGGCTACACCTTC.